Listed below are T cell receptor beta chains from one sample, sequenced in a study of T cell responses to AZD1222 COVID-19 vaccine. The table came from immunoSEQ multiplex PCR; TCRdb's copy has only in-frame clones and leaves some out. The sample records roughly 170,000 clones, roughly 88% being singletons. Sequenced material: peripheral blood, taken on day 0 of AZD1222 vaccination. These TCRs come from an adult in good health. Each CDR3 is given without its conserved first and last residue. A D gene is named only where the DNA matches it firmly.

V	J	D	CDR3
TRBV9	TRBJ2-3	TRBD2	ASSVGPGEGDTQY
TRBV6-5	TRBJ2-1	TRBD2	ASSQLAGGPHEQF
TRBV9	TRBJ1-6	-	ASSPGGGTGNSPLH
TRBV15	TRBJ2-7	-	ATSRDRGGTSSYEQY
TRBV7-8	TRBJ1-4	TRBD1	ASSLAPGQGEANEKLF
TRBV9	TRBJ1-3	-	ASSVDRHLPGNTIY
TRBV2	TRBJ2-3	TRBD2	ASSASGGALAQY
TRBV7-6	TRBJ1-6	TRBD1	ASSLSGTAYNSPLH
TRBV20-1	TRBJ2-2	-	SAGFTGELF
TRBV5-5	TRBJ2-7	-	ASSLTTGTYEQY
TRBV5-4	TRBJ2-3	TRBD2	ASSLGLAADTQY
TRBV7-9	TRBJ2-7	TRBD2	ASSLSGSYYEQY
TRBV2	TRBJ1-6	-	ASSDGGAYNSPLH
TRBV7-6	TRBJ2-7	TRBD1	ASSLGQGRDEQY
TRBV27	TRBJ2-5	-	ASSLTVKETQY
TRBV6-6	TRBJ2-2	-	ASSWIGGLNTGELF
TRBV11-1	TRBJ2-4	TRBD1	ASSLDPGQGKNIQY
TRBV7-2	TRBJ1-6	TRBD1	ASSSGQGNSPLH
TRBV10-3	TRBJ2-5	-	AISDHNQETQY
TRBV15	TRBJ2-1	-	ATSRDRGAYYNEQF
TRBV27	TRBJ1-1	-	ASSLTRNTEAF
TRBV2	TRBJ2-7	TRBD1	ASSGDSYEQY
TRBV7-9	TRBJ1-2	TRBD1	ASSSTGAYYGYT
TRBV6-4	TRBJ2-1	-	ASSPIKGNEQF
TRBV15	TRBJ2-5	-	ATSRGAGAGQETQY
TRBV24-1	TRBJ2-7	TRBD1	ATSGPGQSYEQY
TRBV5-4	TRBJ2-7	TRBD1	ASSWTGSGYEQY
TRBV7-2	TRBJ2-7	-	AYLPPLIYEQY